This entry lists 31 T cell receptor beta chains sequenced from one sample in a study of T cells in Graves' hyperthyroidism and ophthalmopathy. What was amplified from RNA transcripts were TCR beta CDR3 regions. The TCR CDR3 first-round RT-PCR relied on the HTBI primer set. TCRdb redid the calling of the multiplex PCR reads with MiXCR, one entry per CDR3 protein. The data show 600,000 to 650,000 distinct CDR3 sequences, about a sixth seen once. The sequencing input was blood. These receptors came from a woman aged 25 to 39 with Graves' hyperthyroidism.

This clonotype was seen at least ten times. The chain recombines TRBV7-9 with TRBJ1-1, with a tentative D call TRBD1 (5 bases). The CDR3 is 13 amino acids. Germline CDR1 is SEHNR and CDR2 is FQNEAQ (reference sequence). V was cut by 4 bases and J by 4 bases, with 10 bases left in between. CDR3 nucleotide sequence: TGTGCCAGCAGCTCCAGGGTTGCCACTGAAGCTTTCTTT. Amino acids: CASSSRVATEAFF.

In its sample, this clonotype was seen many times. The rearrangement joins TRBV30 to TRBJ2-2, with TRBD2 as a possible D gene (6 bases). The CDR3 totals 15 residues. The V gene lost 3 bases and the J gene lost 1 base, with 12 bases spanning the gap. From germline, CDR1 is GTSNPN and CDR2 SVGIG (reference sequence). The DNA of the CDR3 is TGTGCCTGGAGGTCGCGGGGACTGAACACCGGGGAGCTGTTTTTT. As protein: CAWRSRGLNTGELFF.

This clonotype was seen ten or more times. The chain joins TRBV2 to TRBJ2-7, with TRBD2 matching 12 bases. Germline CDR1 SNHLY, CDR2 FYNNEI. The V segment lost 2 bases and the J segment 6 bases; nucleotides outside the gene matches: 14. The CDR3 totals 18 residues. The CDR3 bases are TGTGCCAGCAGTGAATGGAGGGGACTAGCGGGTCCTGAGAGCGAGCAGTACTTC. Residues: CASSEWRGLAGPESEQYF.

This chain uses TRBV20-1 with TRBJ1-5, with D hard to call. The CDR3 is made up of 15 amino acids. Per germline, CDR1 DFQATT and CDR2 SNEGSKA (reference sequence). V was cut by 0 bases and J by 3 bases, with 12 bases left in between. The DNA of the CDR3 is TGCAGTGCTAGAGATTTTCGCAGGACCAATCAGCCCCAGCATTTT. This gives the protein CSARDFRRTNQPQHF.

This clonotype was counted at least ten times. This chain connects TRBV19 to TRBJ2-1; TRBD2 matches at 11 bases. This CDR3 spans 15 amino acids. Trimming took 5 bases from V and 9 from J; bases not matched to a gene: 9. Germline V gives CDR1 LNHDA, CDR2 SQIVND (reference sequence). The CDR3 sequence is CASSPRLAGSSEQFF. CDR3 sequence (DNA): TGTGCCAGTAGTCCCCGACTAGCGGGGTCAAGTGAGCAGTTCTTC.

This clonotype was recorded at least ten times. The chain combines TRBV7-2 with TRBJ2-7; 10 positions match TRBD2. V dropped 3 bases and J dropped 7; count of bases not matched to a gene: 6. The CDR3 extends over 14 amino acids. Germline V gene sequence: CDR1 SGHTA, CDR2 FQGNSA. The CDR3 is CASSFQREGREQYF. The CDR3, as DNA: TGTGCCAGCAGCTTCCAGCGGGAGGGCCGGGAGCAGTACTTC. Complete variable domain (other parts from reference TRBV7-2 and TRBJ2-7): GAGVSQSPSNKVTEKGKDVELRCDPISGHTALYWYRQSLGQGLEFLIYFQGNSAPDKSGLPSDRFSAERTGGSVSTLTIQRTQQEDSAVYLCASSFQREGREQYFGPGTRLTVT.

This clonotype was seen a handful of times. V usage is TRBV2 and J usage is TRBJ2-5; TRBD2 agrees at 8 bases. V gave up 6 bases and J gave up 5 bases; unmatched junction bases: 8. The CDR3 totals 14 residues. Germline CDR1 SNHLY, CDR2 FYNNEI. The CDR3 nucleotides are TGTGCCAGCAGCTCCGGGACTAGAGGGGAGACCCAGTACTTC. It codes for CASSSGTRGETQYF.

The J gene is TRBJ2-1, the V gene TRBV20-1, with TRBD2 identical over 8 bases. V lost 3 bases, J lost 3 bases, and 7 bases stayed unmatched. There are 15 residues in the CDR3. From germline, CDR1 is DFQATT and CDR2 SNEGSKA (reference sequence). CDR3 nucleotide sequence: TGCAGTGCTAGTTCGGGACTAGACCACTACAATGAGCAGTTCTTC. Translation: CSASSGLDHYNEQFF.

Many counts were recorded for this clonotype. This chain uses TRBV6-2 or TRBV6-3 with TRBJ1-1; D gene uncertain. The CDR3 extends over 11 amino acids. V lost 5 bases, J lost 7 bases, and 8 bases lay in between. CDR1 and CDR2 (germline): MNHEY, SVGEGT. The CDR3 sequence: CASSQSHEAFF. The DNA for the CDR3 is TGTGCCAGCAGTCAAAGCCATGAAGCTTTCTTT.

This clonotype was seen a few times. J is TRBJ2-7 and V is TRBV7-3; 12 bases agree with TRBD2. The CDR3 totals 16 residues. The germline V gene has CDR1 SGHTA and CDR2 FQGTGA. With V trimmed by 5 bases and J by 4 bases, 9 bases remained unmatched. CDR3 amino acids: CASSPGLAGKNYEQYF. CDR3 sequence (DNA): TGTGCCAGCAGCCCCGGACTAGCGGGAAAGAATTACGAGCAGTACTTC.

The V and J genes are TRBV29-1 and TRBJ1-2, with a weak D call TRBD1 (6 bases). The germline gives CDR1 SQVTM, CDR2 ANQGSEA. Trimming shortened V by 4 bases and J by 4 bases, and 16 bases separated the two germline ends. The length of the CDR3 is 14 residues. In DNA form, the CDR3 reads TGCAGCGTTGCCGGAGTGGGCAGGGGCTATGGCTACACCTTC. Protein sequence: CSVAGVGRGYGYTF.

Ten or more counts support this clonotype. The chain couples TRBV7-9 to TRBJ2-3; no firm D call. Germline CDR1 reads SEHNR; CDR2 reads FQNEAQ (reference sequence). Trimming cost V 5 bases and J 4 bases, with 7 bases left between them. This CDR3 has 12 amino acids. CDR3 nucleotides: TGTGCCAGCAGCCAGTTTTCAGATACGCAGTATTTT. Residues: CASSQFSDTQYF. The full variable domain, with the rest looked up from reference TRBV7-9 and TRBJ2-3, is DTGVSQNPRHKITKRGQNVTFRCDPISEHNRLYWYRQTLGQGPEFLTYFQNEAQLEKSRLLSDRFSAERPKGSFSTLEIQRTEQGDSAMYLCASSQFSDTQYFGPGTRLTVL.

A few counts support this clonotype. This chain links TRBV7-2 with TRBJ2-3, with 9 bases aligning to TRBD2. Per the germline V gene, CDR1 is SGHTA and CDR2 is FQGNSA. V lost 6 bases, J lost 5 bases, and 12 bases stayed unmatched. There are 16 residues in the CDR3. Here the CDR3 reads CASSPLIAGVGDTQYF. The CDR3, as DNA: TGTGCCAGCAGTCCCCTGATAGCGGGAGTTGGAGATACGCAGTATTTT.

The sample holds many counts of this clonotype. The chain has TRBV30 and TRBJ1-5; D uncertain. The CDR3 covers 13 residues. Trimming cost V 1 base and J 5 bases, with 9 bases left between them. CDR1 is GTSNPN, CDR2 SVGIG, per germline (reference sequence). The CDR3 region is CAWSDGGDQPQHF. CDR3 bases: TGTGCCTGGAGTGACGGCGGGGATCAGCCCCAGCATTTT.

Concerning this clonotype: This may arise from a read error, as a much more abundant clone is one base away. The CDR3 sequence is CASKSSASFYEQFF. CDR3 coding DNA: TGTGCCAGCAAATCTTCAGCGTCCTTTTACGAGCAGTTCTTC. The V gene is TRBV6-2 or TRBV6-3, the J gene TRBJ2-7; D is ambiguous. The assigned J gene may be wrong: the sequence end matches TRBJ2-1 better. The CDR3 is made up of 14 amino acids. Germline-derived CDR1 and CDR2 are MNHEY and SVGEGT.

This clonotype appeared a single time. A much larger clone lies one base from this, so it may be a read error. The chain recombines TRBV28 with TRBJ1-6; the D is unclear. The CDR3 is 12 amino acids. Germline V gene lookup returns CDR1 MDHEN and CDR2 SYDVKM. V was trimmed by 5 bases and J by 10 bases, leaving 9 bases between them. CDR3 loop: CASSATGSPLHF. CDR3 in DNA: TGTGCCAGCAGTGCGACCGGCTCACCCCTCCACTTT.

This clonotype was counted a few times. The chain combines TRBV11-2 with TRBJ1-4, with D unresolved. The CDR3 is 16 residues long. Germline V gives CDR1 SGHAT, CDR2 FQNNGV. Trimming shortened V by 4 bases and J by 4 bases, and 16 bases separated the two germline ends. Here the CDR3 reads CASSSGGVAGNEKLFF. The CDR3 region has the DNA TGTGCCAGCAGCTCAGGCGGGGTGGCGGGTAATGAAAAACTGTTTTTT.

The chain links TRBV5-1 to TRBJ2-3; TRBD1 is a possible D gene (5 bases). V lost 0 bases, J lost 1 base, and 12 bases lay in between. The CDR3 covers 16 residues. Per germline, CDR1 SGHRS and CDR2 YFSETQ. CDR3 sequence: CASSLGAGYGTDTQYF. Written as DNA, the CDR3 is TGCGCCAGCAGCTTGGGGGCAGGGTACGGCACAGATACGCAGTATTTT.

The sample holds many counts of this clonotype. This chain uses TRBV12-3 or TRBV12-4 with TRBJ2-7; D remains ambiguous. CDR3 length: 13 residues. V was shortened by 6 bases and J by 1 base, with 10 bases between the two germline ends. CDR3 residues: CASSPLGSYEQYF. CDR3 sequence (DNA): TGTGCCAGCAGCCCCCTTGGATCCTACGAGCAGTACTTC.

There are many counts of this clonotype. V gene TRBV28 combines with J gene TRBJ2-7; 7 bases are a match to TRBD1. CDR3 length: 13 residues. Losses at the gene ends were 10 bases for V and 7 bases for J; bases not matched to a gene: 13. Germline lookup yields CDR1 MDHEN and CDR2 SYDVKM. CDR3 sequence reads: CATIEVGGYEQYF. The CDR3 region has the DNA TGTGCCACCATTGAGGTAGGGGGCTATGAGCAGTACTTC.

In this sample, this clonotype turned up many times. V gene TRBV5-1 combines with J gene TRBJ1-4; possible D gene TRBD1, 5 bases. This CDR3 is 11 amino acids long. Trimming left V 0 bases short and J 11 bases short, with 5 bases between. Germline V gives CDR1 SGHRS, CDR2 YFSETQ. CDR3 bases: TGCGCCAGCAGCTTGGGGGACAAACTGTTTTTT. It yields the protein CASSLGDKLFF.

A remark on this clonotype: One base away lies a much larger clone, so this may be a sequencing read error. The V and J genes are TRBV20-1 and TRBJ1-2; D call uncertain. Germline loops: CDR1 DFQATT, CDR2 SNEGSKA (reference sequence). The CDR3 contains 12 residues. Here the CDR3 DNA reads TGCAGTGTTAGAGAAGGGCAGAGGGGCTACACCTTC. Its translation: CSVREGQRGYTF.

This clonotype was observed many times. This chain connects TRBV2 to TRBJ2-2, with 7 bases fitting TRBD1. CDR1 is SNHLY, CDR2 FYNNEI, per germline. V trimming: 5 bases; J trimming: 5 bases; junction bases outside the gene matches: 8. The CDR3 runs 15 residues. CDR3 nucleotide sequence: TGTGCCAGCAGTCACCGGGACAGCCATACCGGGGAGCTGTTTTTT. Translated: CASSHRDSHTGELFF.

The chain carries TRBV27 and TRBJ2-3; 8 nucleotides match TRBD2. Germline CDR1 is MNHEY and CDR2 is SMNVEV (reference sequence). V shed 5 bases and J 1 base; nucleotides not matched to a gene: 8. The CDR3 consists of 16 residues. CDR3 DNA sequence: TGTGCCAGCAGTGACCGGGGGGGGGGGCGCACAGATACGCAGTATTTT. Its translation: CASSDRGGGRTDTQYF.

The sample holds a few counts of this clonotype. The rearrangement uses TRBV18 and TRBJ2-3; 7 positions agree with TRBD2. The germline V gene encodes CDR1 KGHSH and CDR2 LQKENI. V shed 3 bases, J shed 2 bases, and the junction held 8 bases outside the gene matches. The CDR3 contains 16 residues. The chain's CDR3 is CASSPFTSANTDTQYF. CDR3 nucleotides: TGTGCCAGCTCACCCTTTACTAGCGCCAACACAGATACGCAGTATTTT. The entire variable domain, with the rest obtained from reference TRBV18 and TRBJ2-3, is as follows: NAGVMQNPRHLVRRRGQEARLRCSPMKGHSHVYWYRQLPEEGLKFMVYLQKENIIDESGMPKERFSAEFPKEGPSILRIQQVVRGDSAAYFCASSPFTSANTDTQYFGPGTRLTVL.

This clonotype was detected many times. The gene calls are TRBV6-2 or TRBV6-3 and TRBJ1-2; D is unclear. V dropped 8 bases and J dropped 5 bases, with 12 bases sitting between them. CDR3 length: 12 residues. The germline CDR1 and CDR2 sequences are MNHEY and SVGEGT. This chain's CDR3 is CASARGEYGYTF. CDR3 nucleotide sequence: TGTGCCAGCGCTAGAGGAGAATATGGCTACACCTTC.

This clonotype was seen a handful of times. No DNA is shown, since the ends of the CDR3 on it are uncertain; the CDR3 is the one TCRdb lists. CDR3 residues: CSARDLRAGELFF. V is TRBV20-1 and J is TRBJ2-2. Both ends counted, the CDR3 spans 13 residues. The germline V gene has CDR1 DFQATT and CDR2 SNEGSKA (reference sequence).

This chain's CDR3 is CSAPGRHQSDGYTF. The CDR3 bases are TGCAGTGCTCCGGGAAGACATCAATCTGACGGCTACACCTTC. The rearrangement links TRBV20-1 to TRBJ1-2, with D uncertain. CDR1 is DFQATT, CDR2 SNEGSKA, per germline (reference sequence). This CDR3 is 14 amino acids long. V was clipped by 5 bases and J by 8 bases, with 21 bases between them.

The table lists this clonotype with many counts. The chain uses TRBV5-1 and TRBJ1-1; D unclear. V was pared by 0 bases and J by 6 bases, with 15 bases between. Germline assignment: CDR1 SGHRS and CDR2 YFSETQ. The CDR3 covers 15 residues. The CDR3 region has the DNA TGCGCCAGCAGCTTGGATCATCAAGCTGTCGCTGAAGCTTTCTTT. As protein: CASSLDHQAVAEAFF.

The table lists this clonotype with many counts. The chain links TRBV7-9 to TRBJ2-5; possibly TRBD2 for D (6 bases). The V end lost 5 bases, the J end lost 5 bases, and 15 bases lay between the germline ends. CDR1 is SEHNR, CDR2 FQNEAQ, per germline (reference sequence). The CDR3 consists of 14 residues. The DNA for the CDR3 is TGTGCCAGCAGCCCCACTGCGGGACTGGAGACCCAGTACTTC. Translated: CASSPTAGLETQYF.

This clonotype was counted many times. The gene calls are TRBV6-2 or TRBV6-3 and TRBJ2-5, with D maybe TRBD1 (6 bases). From germline, CDR1 is MNHEY and CDR2 SVGEGT. V lost 6 bases to trimming and J lost 1 base, with 15 bases between them. The CDR3 length is 15 residues. This chain's CDR3 is CASSPTGTSQETQYF. CDR3 nucleotides: TGTGCCAGCAGCCCTACAGGGACCTCCCAAGAGACCCAGTACTTC.